This TCR beta chain appears in the sequencing data of a study of regulatory T cells in long-lasting Graves disease. Overall study findings and caveats: Those with persistent disease had in common more public clonotypes (roughly 3,000) than new patients (about 970). TCR diversity was lower in persistent Graves' patients than in newly diagnosed ones.

This sample's time point: persistent/refractory GD, antithyroid drugs over 5 years with positive TRAb. The TCR library was made from RNA extracted from PBMCs. V lost 5 bases to trimming and J lost 7 bases, with 14 bases between them. In germline, CDR1 is SGHTA, CDR2 FQGTGA. The CDR3 covers 13 residues. This clonotype has more than one count but fewer than ten. Its specificity is not known. The TCR beta library used iRepertoire HTBI primers with Arm-PCR amplification of CDR3. TCRdb re-derived calls from the multiplex PCR reads in MiXCR, one entry per CDR3 protein. The sample has approximately 400,000 distinct CDR3 sequences; more than 20% are singletons.

This receptor was identified in a woman between 40 and 50 years old with Graves disease. The sample here was peripheral blood mononuclear cells (PBMCs), taken when the disease was refractory, from a patient treated with antithyroid drugs. The chain carries TRBV7-3 and TRBJ1-1, with D possibly TRBD1 on 6 matching bases. This CDR3 reads CASSLQQGLEAFF. The DNA for the CDR3 is TGTGCCAGCAGCCTACAACAGGGACTTGAAGCTTTCTTT.